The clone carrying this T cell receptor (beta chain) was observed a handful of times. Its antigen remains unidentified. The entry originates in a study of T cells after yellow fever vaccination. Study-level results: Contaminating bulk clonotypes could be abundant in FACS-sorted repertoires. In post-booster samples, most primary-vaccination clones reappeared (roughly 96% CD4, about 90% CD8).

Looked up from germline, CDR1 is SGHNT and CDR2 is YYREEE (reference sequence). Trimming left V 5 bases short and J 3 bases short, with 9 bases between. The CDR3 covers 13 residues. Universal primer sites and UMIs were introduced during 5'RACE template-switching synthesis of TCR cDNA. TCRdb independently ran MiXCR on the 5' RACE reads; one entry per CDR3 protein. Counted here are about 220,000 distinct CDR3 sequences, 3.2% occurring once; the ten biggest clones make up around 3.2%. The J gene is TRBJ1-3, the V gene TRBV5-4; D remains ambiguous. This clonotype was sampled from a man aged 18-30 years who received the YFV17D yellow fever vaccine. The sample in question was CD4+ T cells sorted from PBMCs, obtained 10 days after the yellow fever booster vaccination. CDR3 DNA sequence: TGTGCCAGCAGGACTGAGGGTGGAAACACCATATATTTT. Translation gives CASRTEGGNTIYF.